The T cell receptor beta chain described here comes from a study of blood T cells in healthy people across ages. The CDR3 is 17 amino acids. V shed 6 bases, J shed 3 bases, and the junction held 15 bases outside the gene matches. The V gene's germline CDR1 is SNHLY and CDR2 FYNNEI. Primers used in a second PCR of about 6 to 11 cycles were a sample-barcoded 5' primer and a J-beta primer mix. TCRdb reprocessed the 5' RACE reads with MiXCR, giving one entry per CDR3 protein. Of about 1,500,000 distinct CDR3 sequences in the sample, 28% were seen once. The genes are TRBV2 and TRBJ2-5; 8 bases align to TRBD1. The receptor was derived from a young woman in good health. Sequencing was done on a sample of blood. In nucleotides, the CDR3 is TGTGCCAGCAGGACCGAACCACAGGGGGTTTCGGAAGAGACCCAGTACTTC. It is translated as CASRTEPQGVSEETQYF. The complete variable domain, with remaining parts taken from reference TRBV2 and TRBJ2-5, reads EPEVTQTPSHQVTQMGQEVILRCVPISNHLYFYWYRQILGQKVEFLVSFYNNEISEKSEIFDDQFSVERPDGSNFTLKIRSTKLEDSAMYFCASRTEPQGVSEETQYFGPGTRLLVL.